This T cell receptor beta chain originates from a study of cytomegalovirus exposure and HLA in healthy donors. This clone was detected only once. No antigen is known for it. Use of 60 Vbeta and 13 Jbeta primers characterized the PCR. Using immunoSEQ multiplex PCR, the repertoire was profiled, and TCRdb retains in-frame clones only, with some absent. There are about 79,000 clones in the sample; around 70% occur only once, and 9.1% lies in the top ten. Study-level findings and limits: Donors were assumed by presence/absence analyses to have roughly uniform sequencing depth. The authors later linked a missense DCLRE1C variant to TCR beta V- and J-gene trimming. A list of 150 to 200 TCR beta chains associated with cytomegalovirus was given.

This CDR3 contains 14 residues. J lost 3 bases, V lost 6 bases, and 7 bases had no gene match. In germline, CDR1 is SEHNR, CDR2 FQNEAQ (reference sequence). The TCR sequence derives from a man aged 35 to 55 in good health and CMV-seropositive. The specimen sequenced was PBMCs. The chain recombines TRBV7-9 with TRBJ1-1; 7 bases align to TRBD1. This CDR3 is CASSPGQEDTEAFF. The CDR3, as DNA: TGTGCCAGCAGTCCTGGACAGGAGGACACTGAAGCTTTCTTT.